This TCR beta chain was recovered during a study of blood T cell repertoires in COVID-19. About the research overall: COVID-19 samples from acute and convalescent phases originated in the United States, Italy and Spain. PBMCs, B-cell-depleted T cells, or T cells provided the cDNA or gDNA that made up the material.

Original data processing: Reference gene primer amplification in the assay estimated nucleated cell counts. TCRdb's table, derived via immunoSEQ multiplex PCR, lists solely in-frame clones and lacks some. The DNA gave D and trimming, while V, J and clone size come from that table. The sample comprises tens of thousands of clones, roughly 78% of which are singletons, and less than 25% rests with the top ten. This CDR3 has 13 amino acids. Looked up from germline, CDR1 is LNHDA and CDR2 is SQIVND (reference sequence). Trimming at V came to 1 base and at J to 6 bases, leaving 3 bases not matched to a gene.

The sequence was collected from a human donor in a cohort sampled during active COVID-19. Material: peripheral blood. This chain connects TRBV19 to TRBJ2-7, with 7 bases aligning to TRBD2. In DNA form, the CDR3 reads TGTGCCAGTAGTATAGGGGGAGGGTCCGAGCAGTACTTC. Translation: CASSIGGGSEQYF.